A single sample is the source of the 8 T cell receptor beta chains below, sequenced in a study of patients and donors after allogeneic stem cell transplantation. MiXCR, run by TCRdb on the RT-PCR reads, gives a single entry per CDR3 protein. The data show about a million distinct CDR3 sequences, with under 20% seen just once and 6% held by the top ten. The source material was blood, either unsorted or a sorted T cell fraction (not recorded which). The receptors shown here come from a human donor who was either an allogeneic HSCT recipient or a stem cell or donor lymphocyte infusion donor (not recorded which). It is not recorded whose cells these are; they may come from a transplant donor.

The chain employs TRBV12-3 or TRBV12-4 and TRBJ1-4; 7 positions match TRBD1. The CDR3 length is 15 residues. J lost 12 bases, V lost 5 bases, and 15 bases had no gene match. Here the CDR3 DNA reads TGTGCCAGCAGTCCCAGGGGGGCGAGCGGCTTGGAACTGTTTTTT. It codes for CASSPRGASGLELFF.

This clonotype was observed a handful of times. This CDR3 is CASSRTSGRENEQFF. Written as DNA, the CDR3 is TGTGCCAGCAGCAGGACTAGCGGGAGGGAAAATGAGCAGTTCTTC. V and J are TRBV28 and TRBJ2-1, with 15 bases lining up with TRBD2. The V gene's germline CDR1 is MDHEN and CDR2 SYDVKM. The CDR3 runs 15 residues. With 6 bases clipped from V and 7 bases from J, the junction kept 4 bases outside the gene matches.

The rearrangement links TRBV11-2 to TRBJ2-2; D is unclear. V shed 1 base and J shed 2 bases, with 8 bases lying between them. This CDR3 has 15 amino acids. Per the germline V gene, CDR1 is SGHAT and CDR2 is FQNNGV. The CDR3 sequence: CASSLGTYNTGELFF. CDR3 in DNA: TGTGCCAGCAGCTTAGGTACTTACAACACCGGGGAGCTGTTTTTT. Based on the CDR3 plus reference TRBV11-2 and TRBJ2-2, the full variable domain is EAGVAQSPRYKIIEKRQSVAFWCNPISGHATLYWYQQILGQGPKLLIQFQNNGVVDDSQLPKDRFSAERLKGVDSTLKIQPAKLEDSAVYLCASSLGTYNTGELFFGEGSRLTVL.

The chain uses TRBV5-4 and TRBJ2-3, with D possibly TRBD2 on 5 matching bases. CDR1 and CDR2 from the germline V gene are SGHNT and YYREEE (reference sequence). The CDR3 is 15 residues long. Trimming took 4 bases from V and 4 from J, leaving 16 bases between them. The CDR3 coding sequence is TGTGCCAGCAGCCCTTCTAGCATTGGGGCAGATACGCAGTATTTT. Amino acid sequence: CASSPSSIGADTQYF.

The chain employs TRBV4-1 and TRBJ2-7; 8 bases are shared with TRBD2. This CDR3 region has 15 residues. Germline CDR1 is MGHRA and CDR2 is YSYEKL. V was pared by 5 bases and J by 3 bases, with 9 bases of the junction left unmatched. The DNA for the CDR3 is TGCGCCAGCAGCTACTATCGTAGCGGGGACTACGAGCAGTACTTC. Amino acid sequence: CASSYYRSGDYEQYF.

This clonotype was counted at least ten times. The chain has TRBV29-1 and TRBJ1-1; TRBD1 matches at 7 bases. The CDR3 spans 15 residues. Germline assignment: CDR1 SQVTM and CDR2 ANQGSEA. Trimming at V came to 0 bases and at J to 2 bases, leaving 6 bases not matched to a gene. The CDR3 region has the DNA TGCAGCGTTGAAGAGCGGACAGGTGCTAACACTGAAGCTTTCTTT. This codes for CSVEERTGANTEAFF.

J is TRBJ2-2 and V is TRBV9, with 9 positions matching TRBD1. Per the germline V gene, CDR1 is SGDLS and CDR2 is YYNGEE. This CDR3 has 17 residues. The V and J ends lost 4 bases and 5 bases, in that order; junction bases with no gene match: 12. CDR3 DNA: TGTGCCAGCAGCAAACAACCGGGACAGGGACTTACCGGGGAGCTGTTTTTT. This translates into CASSKQPGQGLTGELFF.

This chain joins TRBV3-1 and TRBJ2-3; D remains unclear. The CDR3 has 14 residues. Germline V gene sequence: CDR1 LGHDT, CDR2 YNNKEL (reference sequence). V was clipped by 8 bases and J by 1 base, with 13 bases between them. CDR3 nucleotide sequence: TGTGCCAGCGCGAGGTTTGAGGGCACAGATACGCAGTATTTT. The encoded protein is CASARFEGTDTQYF.